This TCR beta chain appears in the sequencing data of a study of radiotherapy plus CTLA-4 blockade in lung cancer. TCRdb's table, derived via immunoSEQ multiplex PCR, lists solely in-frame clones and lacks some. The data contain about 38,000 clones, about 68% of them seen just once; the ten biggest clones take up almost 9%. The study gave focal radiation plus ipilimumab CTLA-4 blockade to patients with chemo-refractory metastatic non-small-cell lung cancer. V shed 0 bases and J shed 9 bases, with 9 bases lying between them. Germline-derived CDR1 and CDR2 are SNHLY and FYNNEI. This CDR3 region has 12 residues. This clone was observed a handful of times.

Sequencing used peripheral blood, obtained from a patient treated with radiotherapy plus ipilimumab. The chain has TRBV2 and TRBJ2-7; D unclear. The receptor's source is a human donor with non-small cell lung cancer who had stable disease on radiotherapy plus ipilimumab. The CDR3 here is CASSEAPSVQYF. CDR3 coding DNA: TGTGCCAGCAGTGAAGCGCCGTCTGTGCAGTACTTC.